These T cell receptor beta chains were read from a single sample in a study of CD8 T cells in ankylosing spondylitis. One entry per CDR3 protein, called by TCRdb with MiXCR from the 5' RACE reads. The table records about 96,000 distinct CDR3 sequences, 27% of them present only once. Sequenced sample: blood, either unsorted or a sorted T cell fraction (not recorded which). The receptors originated from a male donor with ankylosing spondylitis or in good health (not recorded which). Each CDR3 is given with its conserved first and last residue. The order of the fields is clone size, D gene, V gene, J gene, CDR3 DNA, CDR3 protein. A D gene is named only where the DNA matches it firmly. Some rows have no size entry. The others give once, few or many, or a class for an expanded clone.

NA,TRBD1,TRBV4-1,TRBJ1-5,TGCGCCAGCGGACAGGGGTTCGGTAGCAATCAGCCCCAGCATTTT,CASGQGFGSNQPQHF
NA,NA,TRBV29-1,TRBJ1-1,TGCAGCGTCCTCAGGGGTGGAGTGAACACTGAAGCTTTCTTT,CSVLRGGVNTEAFF
once,TRBD1,TRBV7-9,TRBJ2-2,TGTGCCAGCAGCCCCACACGGACAGGGGGGAACACCGGGGAGCTGTTTTTT,CASSPTRTGGNTGELFF
few,NA,TRBV20-1,TRBJ2-7,TGCAGTGCTAGAGAGGCGGTAAGATTCTCCTACGAGCAGTACTTC,CSAREAVRFSYEQYF
NA,NA,TRBV20-1,TRBJ2-2,TGCAGTGCTACGGCCGATGAAAGGGCGAACACCGGGGAGCTGTTTTTT,CSATADERANTGELFF
NA,NA,TRBV5-5,TRBJ2-5,TGTGCCAGCAGCCAGCCAGTTCGCCCGGAGACCCAGTACTTC,CASSQPVRPETQYF
few,NA,TRBV29-1,TRBJ1-3,TGCAGCTTTCGACAGTACTCTGGAAACACCATATATTTT,CSFRQYSGNTIYF
NA,TRBD1,TRBV5-1,TRBJ1-5,TGCGCCAGCAGCCCGGGGCCCCTTTCAGGGGGCGGTTTCGATCAGCCCCAGCATTTT,CASSPGPLSGGGFDQPQHF
NA,NA,TRBV19,TRBJ1-5,TGTGCCAGTAGTATTATGGGATACGGAGAGGATCAGCCCCAGCATTTT,CASSIMGYGEDQPQHF
NA,NA,TRBV6-6,TRBJ1-3,TGTGCCAGCAGACCCGACAGAAACACCATATATTTT,CASRPDRNTIYF
few,NA,TRBV13,TRBJ2-7,TGTGCCAGCAGCCTCCGGACAAGCGAGCAGTACTTC,CASSLRTSEQYF
NA,TRBD2,TRBV2,TRBJ2-1,TGTGCCAGCAGCCGGAGGGCGGGAGGAGGCAATGAGCAGTTCTTC,CASSRRAGGGNEQFF
few,NA,TRBV7-3,TRBJ2-2,TGTGCCAGCAGCGCAAGCGGGTTTGTGCCCGGGGAGCTGTTTTTT,CASSASGFVPGELFF
NA,NA,TRBV7-9,TRBJ1-6,TGTGCCACGGGTGGTGAGGATTCACCCCTCCACTTT,CATGGEDSPLHF
NA,NA,TRBV5-1,TRBJ1-4,TGCGCCAGCAGCTTGACCGGTCCTGAAAAACTGTTTTTT,CASSLTGPEKLFF
NA,NA,TRBV7-9,TRBJ1-2,TGTGCCAGCAGCTTAGAGTTGACGGACTATGGCTACACCTTC,CASSLELTDYGYTF
few,NA,TRBV20-1,TRBJ1-1,TGCAGTGCCGAAGGCGGGACCGAAGCTTTCTTT,CSAEGGTEAFF
few,NA,TRBV5-1,TRBJ1-3,TGCGCCAGCAGCTTGCGGAACCCGGGCATTAACTCTGGAAACACCATATATTTT,CASSLRNPGINSGNTIYF
NA,NA,TRBV20-1,TRBJ2-1,TGCAGTGCTAGAGACGGGGTGGAGGAACTTCTGCAGTTCTTC,CSARDGVEELLQFF
few,NA,TRBV5-1,TRBJ2-3,TGCGCCAGCAGCGAGACATTTATCACAGATACGCAGTATTTT,CASSETFITDTQYF
NA,TRBD2,TRBV27,TRBJ2-3,TGTGCCAGCAGAACACGTCTAGCGGGGGGGCCGAGCACAGATACGCAGTATTTT,CASRTRLAGGPSTDTQYF
NA,TRBD1,TRBV20-1,TRBJ1-1,TGCAGTGCTAGTTTGGGAACAGGGGACACTGAAGCTTTCTTT,CSASLGTGDTEAFF
NA,TRBD1,TRBV20-1,TRBJ2-1,TGCTGTGCTAGAGACAACCGGGGACAGGGGGACCACAATGAGCAGTTCTTC,CCARDNRGQGDHNEQFF
few,NA,TRBV20-1,TRBJ1-2,TGCAGTGCTAGAGAAGGGCTAGATGGCTATGGCTACACCTTC,CSAREGLDGYGYTF
few,TRBD1,TRBV5-1,TRBJ2-4,TGCGCCAGCAGCACCGACAGGGGAACCAAAAACATTCAGTACTTC,CASSTDRGTKNIQYF
NA,NA,TRBV5-1,TRBJ1-2,TGCGCCAGCAGCTTGGCCGGTCCAGCTAACTATGGCTACACCTTC,CASSLAGPANYGYTF
few,NA,TRBV5-1,TRBJ2-2,TGCGCCAGCATGGAGACCGGGGAGCTGTTTTTT,CASMETGELFF
NA,NA,TRBV28,TRBJ1-5,TGTGCCAGCAGTTCTCTCCCAGGGGTCCAGCCCCAGCATTTT,CASSSLPGVQPQHF
NA,NA,TRBV7-9,TRBJ1-2,TGTGCCAGCAGCTTAGGTAGCCAGCCCAGCTATGGCTACACCTTC,CASSLGSQPSYGYTF
NA,NA,TRBV7-2,TRBJ2-1,TGTGCCAGCAGCTTACTGGTTGATGAGCAGTTCTTC,CASSLLVDEQFF
NA,TRBD1,TRBV11-2,TRBJ1-5,TGTGCCAGCAGCTTGAGAGGGACAGGGGGACCACCCCAGCATTTT,CASSLRGTGGPPQHF
few,NA,TRBV7-6,TRBJ1-6,TGTGCCAGCAGCACGGGGAATCATTCACCCCTCCACTTT,CASSTGNHSPLHF
many,TRBD1,TRBV6-1,TRBJ1-1,TGTGCCAGCACCCACCCGACAGGGAGGAACACTGAAGCTTTCTTT,CASTHPTGRNTEAFF
few,NA,TRBV18,TRBJ2-1,TGTGCCAGCTCACCATCAGGGATCGATGAGCAGTTCTTC,CASSPSGIDEQFF
few,NA,TRBV6-1,TRBJ1-5,TGTGCCAGCCTCCCCCCGGGGTGGAATCAGCCCCAGCATTTT,CASLPPGWNQPQHF
few,NA,TRBV3-1,TRBJ1-1,TGTGCCACCCAGGGGATGAACACTGAAGCTTTCTTT,CATQGMNTEAFF
NA,NA,TRBV5-1,TRBJ1-1,TGCGCCAGCAGCCCGGGGGGGGCGAACACTGAAGCTTTCTTT,CASSPGGANTEAFF
NA,TRBD1,TRBV5-1,TRBJ1-2,TGCGCCAGCAGCTGGACAGGGCCCTATGGCTACACCTTC,CASSWTGPYGYTF
NA,TRBD2,TRBV5-1,TRBJ2-7,TGCGCCAGCAGTTTAAATCCGGGACTAGCGGGAATCCACGAGCAGTACTTC,CASSLNPGLAGIHEQYF
NA,NA,TRBV5-5,TRBJ2-5,TGTGCCAGCAATAAGGGTGGAATCCAAGAGACCCAGTACTTC,CASNKGGIQETQYF